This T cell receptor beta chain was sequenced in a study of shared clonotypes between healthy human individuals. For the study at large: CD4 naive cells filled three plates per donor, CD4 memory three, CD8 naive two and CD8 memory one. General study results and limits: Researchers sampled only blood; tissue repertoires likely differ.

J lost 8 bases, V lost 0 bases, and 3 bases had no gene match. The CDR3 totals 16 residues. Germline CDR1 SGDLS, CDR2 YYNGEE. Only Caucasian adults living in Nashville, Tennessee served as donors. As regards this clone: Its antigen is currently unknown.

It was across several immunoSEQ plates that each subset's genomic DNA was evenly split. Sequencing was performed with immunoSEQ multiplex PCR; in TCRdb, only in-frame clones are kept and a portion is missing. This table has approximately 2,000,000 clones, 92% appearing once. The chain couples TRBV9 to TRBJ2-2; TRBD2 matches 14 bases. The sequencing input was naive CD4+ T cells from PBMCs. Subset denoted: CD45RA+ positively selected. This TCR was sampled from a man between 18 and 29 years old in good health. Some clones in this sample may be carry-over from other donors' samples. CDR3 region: CASSVEGTSGSGELFF. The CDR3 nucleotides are TGTGCCAGCAGCGTAGAGGGGACTAGCGGGAGTGGGGAGCTGTTTTTT. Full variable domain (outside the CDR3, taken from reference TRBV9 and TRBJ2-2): DSGVTQTPKHLITATGQRVTLRCSPRSGDLSVYWYQQSLDQGLQFLIQYYNGEERAKGNILERFSAQQFPDLHSELNLSSLELGDSALYFCASSVEGTSGSGELFFGEGSRLTVL.